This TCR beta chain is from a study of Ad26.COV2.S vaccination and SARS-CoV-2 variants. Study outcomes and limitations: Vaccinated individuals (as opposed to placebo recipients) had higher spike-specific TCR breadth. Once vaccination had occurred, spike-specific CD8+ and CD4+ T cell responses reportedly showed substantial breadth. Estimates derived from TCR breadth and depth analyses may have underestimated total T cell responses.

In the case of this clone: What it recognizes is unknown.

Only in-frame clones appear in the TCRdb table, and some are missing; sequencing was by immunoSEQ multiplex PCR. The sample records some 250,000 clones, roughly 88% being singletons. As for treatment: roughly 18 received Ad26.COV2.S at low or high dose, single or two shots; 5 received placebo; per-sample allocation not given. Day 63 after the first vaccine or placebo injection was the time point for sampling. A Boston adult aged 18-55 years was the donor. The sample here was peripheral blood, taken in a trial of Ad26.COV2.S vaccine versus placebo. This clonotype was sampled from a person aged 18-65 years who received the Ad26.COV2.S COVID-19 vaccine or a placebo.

The CDR3 protein is CATSRQRGGMYNEQFF. In nucleotides, the CDR3 is TGTGCCACCAGCAGACAGCGGGGGGGCATGTACAATGAGCAGTTCTTC. The J gene is TRBJ2-1, the V gene TRBV15, with TRBD2 matching over 10 bases. The CDR3 runs to 16 residues. CDR1 LNHNV and CDR2 YYDKDF come from the germline V gene (reference sequence). The V and J ends lost 2 bases and 4 bases, in that order; junction bases with no gene match: 5.